One and the same sample provided the 11 T cell receptor beta chains below, sequenced in a study of human T cells and chemical hapten exposure. TCRdb reprocessed the RACE reads with MiXCR, giving one entry per CDR3 protein. The table lists about 79,000 distinct CDR3 sequences, over 8.5% of them singletons. Time point: healthy volunteer bleed at 6 weeks. Unfractionated whole blood yielded total RNA. The sample taken for sequencing was whole blood. All receptors derive from a male donor in good health. Some clones in this sample may be carry-over from other donors' samples.

This clonotype showed up just a few times. The chain uses TRBV6-1 and TRBJ2-1; a weak D match, TRBD1 (6 bases). The germline V gene encodes CDR1 MNHNS and CDR2 SASEGT. The CDR3 runs to 16 residues. V gave up 2 bases and J gave up 5 bases, with 16 bases separating them. The DNA for the CDR3 is TGTGCCAGCAGTGAACATAACAGGGTGCAGGACAATGAGCAGTTCTTC. This translates into CASSEHNRVQDNEQFF.

This clonotype has a count of ten or more. This rearrangement joins TRBV7-3 to TRBJ2-1; perhaps TRBD2 as D (6 bases). With 1 base removed from V and 8 bases from J, the gap between germline ends came to 12 bases. The V gene's germline CDR1 is SGHTA and CDR2 FQGTGA. This CDR3 comprises 14 residues. The CDR3 DNA is TGTGCCAGCAGCTTAAATGGAAGGGAGGATGAGCAGTTCTTC. It yields the protein CASSLNGREDEQFF.

The chain links TRBV10-3 to TRBJ2-1, with D unresolved. The CDR3 is 15 amino acids. The germline gives CDR1 ENHRY, CDR2 SYGVKD. The germline V and J ends were trimmed by 4 bases and 2 bases, with 12 bases remaining between them. The CDR3 spells CAISVLRRPYNEQFF. CDR3 sequence (DNA): TGTGCCATCAGTGTCCTTAGACGTCCCTACAATGAGCAGTTCTTC.

This clonotype was recorded a few times. Here the CDR3 DNA reads TGCGCCAGCAGCCAAATCGTAGGAAATCAGCCCCAGCATTTT. This codes for CASSQIVGNQPQHF. The chain couples TRBV4-1 to TRBJ1-5; D uncertain. The germline CDR1 and CDR2 sequences are MGHRA and YSYEKL. The V end was cut by 2 bases, the J end by 4 bases, with 9 bases between. This CDR3 is built from 14 residues.

In its sample, this clonotype was seen a few times. V gene TRBV7-9 combines with J gene TRBJ1-1; D is unresolved. Germline values: CDR1 SEHNR, CDR2 FQNEAQ (reference sequence). Trimming shortened V by 5 bases and J by 6 bases, and 19 bases separated the two germline ends. CDR3 size: 15 residues. The chain's CDR3 is CASSISAGSGAEAFF. DNA of the CDR3: TGTGCCAGCAGCATAAGTGCGGGGTCCGGGGCTGAAGCTTTCTTT.

This clonotype was picked up a small number of times. This rearrangement joins TRBV2 to TRBJ1-1; D gene ambiguous. In germline, CDR1 is SNHLY, CDR2 FYNNEI. Deletions cut 6 bases from V and 0 bases from J, with 11 bases between. This CDR3 has 14 residues. CDR3 loop: CASSVGSMNTEAFF. CDR3 in DNA: TGTGCCAGCAGCGTAGGGAGTATGAACACTGAAGCTTTCTTT.

The CDR3 loop is CASSLAKGEGYGYTF. The CDR3 bases are TGTGCCAGCAGCTTAGCGAAGGGGGAAGGCTATGGCTACACCTTC. The chain employs TRBV7-8 and TRBJ1-2, with D possibly being TRBD1 (6 bases). V gave up 0 bases and J gave up 4 bases, with 12 bases separating them. Germline assignment: CDR1 SGHVS and CDR2 FQNEAQ. This CDR3 comprises 15 residues.

This clonotype was recorded many times. The V gene is TRBV29-1, the J gene TRBJ1-1; tentatively, D is TRBD1 (6 bases). The V gene's germline CDR1 is SQVTM and CDR2 ANQGSEA. CDR3 length: 13 amino acids. V lost 6 bases to trimming and J lost 4 bases, with 15 bases between them. The CDR3 protein is CSVTQGGGTEAFF. CDR3 sequence (DNA): TGCAGCGTGACACAGGGAGGTGGCACTGAAGCTTTCTTT. The full variable domain, with the rest looked up from reference TRBV29-1 and TRBJ1-1, is SAVISQKPSRDICQRGTSLTIQCQVDSQVTMMFWYRQQPGQSLTLIATANQGSEATYESGFVIDKFPISRPNLTFSTLTVSNMSPEDSSIYLCSVTQGGGTEAFFGQGTRLTVV.

This clonotype was detected only a few times. This rearrangement joins TRBV20-1 to TRBJ2-3, with D tentatively TRBD2 (6 bases). Germline V gene lookup returns CDR1 DFQATT and CDR2 SNEGSKA (reference sequence). CDR3 length: 15 amino acids. V gave up 3 bases and J gave up 0 bases, with 13 bases separating them. Written as DNA, the CDR3 is TGCAGTGCTAGTCCCCTAGCGACTAGCACAGATACGCAGTATTTT. This codes for CSASPLATSTDTQYF.

By frequency in the sample, this clonotype is medium-sized (0.01 to 0.1%). The J gene is TRBJ2-3, the V gene TRBV7-3; the match to TRBD2 covers 7 bases. CDR1 and CDR2 (germline): SGHTA, FQGTGA. The CDR3 loop spans 15 amino acids. Losses at the gene ends were 0 bases for V and 4 bases for J; bases not matched to a gene: 4. The DNA for the CDR3 is TGTGCCAGCAGCTTAACCCCCGCGGGGGCAGATACGCAGTATTTT. It translates to CASSLTPAGADTQYF.

This clonotype was detected a few times. The J gene is TRBJ1-2, the V gene TRBV29-1; D is unclear. V dropped 4 bases and J dropped 4 bases, with 7 bases sitting between them. The CDR3 extends over 11 amino acids. Germline lookup yields CDR1 SQVTM and CDR2 ANQGSEA. CDR3 sequence (DNA): TGCAGCGTTGGGGGAACCTATGGCTACACCTTC. As protein: CSVGGTYGYTF.